This T cell receptor (beta chain) was sequenced for a study of blood T cell repertoires in COVID-19 (TCRdb year 2020). Regarding the complete study: Samples covering the acute and convalescent phases of COVID-19 were provided by collaborators in the United States, Italy and Spain. The prospective study material was composed of cDNA or gDNA derived from T cells, B-cell-depleted T cells, or PBMCs. The dataset comprised deeply sampled blood TCRbeta repertoires from subjects exposed to, actively infected with, or recovered from COVID-19. A freely available public database, intended as a resource for researchers studying the immune response to SARS-CoV-2, is where the repertoires were released. The samples were drawn from two sources: the first 160 participants of the ongoing ImmuneRACE study, and 1,000 to 1,500 subjects contributed by 6 global collaborators. Nearly every sample came with metadata listing a de-identified subject ID, COVID-19 status, age in years and sex. Where HLA class I and class II types were available, the types were taken from metadata supplied by the sample provider, not from assay-based typing. Study-wide findings and limitations: The quantity of clinical and demographic metadata differed by source and by participant and was supplied without curation.

About this clone: The target of this receptor is not known. Qualities for individual bases were not recorded, and no much larger clone is one base off.

The CDR3 covers 16 residues, taking in both the cysteine and the phenylalanine. Only the CDR3 portion is preserved as DNA: 48 bases, with reading frame beginning at the first base. V is shortened by 2 bases, J by 0 bases, and the region joining them spans 11 bases. According to the germline V gene (reference sequence), CDR1 reads WNHNN and CDR2 reads SYGVQD. TCRbeta CDR3 regions were amplified from genomic DNA using the immunoSEQ Assay, a bias-controlled multiplex PCR. The authors' analysis ran thus. The number of nucleated cells in each sample was estimated from the amplification of reference gene primers within the assay. To quantify the absolute abundance of each unique TCRbeta CDR3 rearrangement, sequence reads were collapsed and filtered. Productive Simpson clonality was computed per sample as the square root of Simpson's diversity index over productive rearrangements. TCRdb stores this immuneACCESS table with in-frame sequences only. Part of the clones is absent; in the studies checked, under half of the shortfall reflects unresolved V genes, and no reason is known for the rest. The V and J calls and clone size are taken from that table; D and trimming were inferred from the DNA. Across this sample there are 50,000 to 65,000 clones, with around four fifths seen only once. The ten most abundant clones make up 6% to 6.5% of the sample.

Collaborating institutions collected whole blood in K2EDTA tubes following their own protocols. For TCRbeta analysis, collaborators shipped samples in one of three forms: frozen whole blood, isolated PBMCs, or DNA extracted from either of those sample types. The sequencing sample was made of peripheral blood. The rearrangement combines TRBV10-1 with TRBJ1-5; perhaps TRBD1 is the D gene, with 6 bases matching. This sequence was found in a human donor in a cohort sampled during active COVID-19. The DNA is as follows: TGCGCCAGCAGTGAGATTGGACAGTCTAGCAATCAGCCCCAGCATTTT. This sequence encodes CASSEIGQSSNQPQHF.